These 26 T cell receptor beta chains were all obtained from the same sample, sequenced in a study of T-cell reconstitution after alpha-beta-depleted transplantation in children. Unique molecular identifiers tagged the TCRbeta library. TCRdb reanalysed the PCR reads using MiXCR and keeps one entry per CDR3 protein. The data hold about 250,000 distinct CDR3 sequences, with 24% observed a single time. The source was PBMCs, mostly from graft donor cells, collected 360 days after TCRalphabeta/CD19-depleted stem cell transplant. The source of these receptors is a female patient younger than 10 who had a stem cell transplant for congenital amegakaryocytic thrombocytopenia, so the T cells may come from the graft donor.

This clonotype was detected many times. The chain carries TRBV4-1 and TRBJ2-7; 9 nucleotides line up with TRBD1. The junction had 4 bases not matched to a gene; V was cut back by 1 base and J by 3 bases. Germline values: CDR1 MGHRA, CDR2 YSYEKL. The CDR3 runs 15 residues. The CDR3 loop reads CASSQVTGGGYEQYF. CDR3 DNA: TGCGCCAGCAGCCAAGTGACAGGGGGGGGCTACGAGCAGTACTTC.

This clonotype occurred a few times. The genes are TRBV20-1 and TRBJ2-1, with 13 positions matching TRBD2. The CDR3 sequence is 12 residues long. CDR1 is DFQATT, CDR2 SNEGSKA, per germline (reference sequence). The V gene end was trimmed by 5 bases and the J gene end by 8 bases; junction bases not matched to a gene: 0. CDR3 in DNA: TGCAGTGCTGGACTAGCGGGGGATGAGCAGTTCTTC. It specifies CSAGLAGDEQFF.

As concerns this clonotype: One junction end disagrees with the germline gene, perhaps due to a read error. This rearrangement joins TRBV6-2 or TRBV6-3 to TRBJ2-1, with 11 bases identical to TRBD1. Germline-derived CDR1 and CDR2 are MNHEY and SVGEGT. This CDR3 is 15 amino acids long. The CDR3 sequence: CASRRTGGSYNGQFF. The CDR3 bases are TGTGCCAGCAGACGGACAGGGGGCTCCTACAATGGGCAGTTCTTC.

This clonotype was seen only a few times. The chain uses TRBV28 and TRBJ2-1, with TRBD2 matching over 10 bases. Trimming took 5 bases from V and 2 from J; bases not matched to a gene: 3. This CDR3 spans 15 amino acids. Germline V gene lookup returns CDR1 MDHEN and CDR2 SYDVKM. This CDR3 is CASSRGTSAYNEQFF. Here the CDR3 DNA reads TGTGCCAGCAGTCGCGGGACTAGCGCCTACAATGAGCAGTTCTTC. The full variable domain, its missing parts supplied by reference TRBV28 and TRBJ2-1, is DVKVTQSSRYLVKRTGEKVFLECVQDMDHENMFWYRQDPGLGLRLIYFSYDVKMKEKGDIPEGYSVSREKKERFSLILESASTNQTSMYLCASSRGTSAYNEQFFGPGTRLTVL.

In its sample, this clonotype was seen a few times. The chain uses TRBV20-1 and TRBJ1-5; 9 bases match TRBD1. Germline V gene lookup returns CDR1 DFQATT and CDR2 SNEGSKA (reference sequence). V gave up 0 bases and J gave up 6 bases; unmatched junction bases: 6. This CDR3 is 15 amino acids long. The CDR3 sequence is CSARDNRGLGQPQHF. The CDR3 DNA reads TGCAGTGCTAGAGATAACAGGGGGCTCGGTCAGCCCCAGCATTTT.

This clonotype was observed a few times. This chain joins TRBV6-1 and TRBJ1-5, with D possibly TRBD1 on 5 matching bases. V dropped 5 bases and J dropped 7 bases, with 15 bases sitting between them. The CDR3 extends over 14 amino acids. Germline V gives CDR1 MNHNS, CDR2 SASEGT. CDR3 DNA: TGTGCCAGCAGTCTGCAGGGTGGGCGCCAGCCCCAGCATTTT. It specifies CASSLQGGRQPQHF.

A few counts support this clonotype. The genes are TRBV5-1 and TRBJ2-7, with no clear D. This CDR3 has 15 amino acids. V was trimmed by 4 bases and J by 2 bases, leaving 16 bases between them. The V gene's germline CDR1 is SGHRS and CDR2 YFSETQ. The CDR3 nucleotides read TGCGCCAGCAGCCTCTCCTCAGTTATAGCCTACGAGCAGTACTTC. This gives the protein CASSLSSVIAYEQYF.

This clonotype was detected a few times. This chain joins TRBV5-5 and TRBJ2-2; weak D call: TRBD1 (6 bases). CDR3 length: 16 residues. Germline V gene lookup returns CDR1 SGHKS and CDR2 YYEKEE (reference sequence). Deletions cut 3 bases from V and 1 base from J, with 13 bases between. The CDR3 DNA sequence: TGTGCCAGCAGCTCCCCGGGACACCTGAACACCGGGGAGCTGTTTTTT. Translation gives CASSSPGHLNTGELFF. The full variable domain, its missing parts supplied by reference TRBV5-5 and TRBJ2-2, is DAGVTQSPTHLIKTRGQQVTLRCSPISGHKSVSWYQQVLGQGPQFIFQYYEKEERGRGNFPDRFSARQFPNYSSELNVNALLLGDSALYLCASSSPGHLNTGELFFGEGSRLTVL.

The V call is TRBV15, the J call TRBJ2-1; D is possibly TRBD1 (6 bases). CDR1 is LNHNV, CDR2 YYDKDF, per germline (reference sequence). V was pared by 0 bases and J by 4 bases, with 19 bases between. The CDR3 totals 18 residues. Here the CDR3 reads CATSREGFRDKWYNEQFF. The CDR3 DNA reads as TGTGCCACCAGCAGAGAAGGGTTTAGGGACAAGTGGTACAATGAGCAGTTCTTC. The full variable domain, completed using reference TRBV15 and TRBJ2-1, is DAMVIQNPRYQVTQFGKPVTLSCSQTLNHNVMYWYQQKSSQAPKLLFHYYDKDFNNEADTPDNFQSRRPNTSFCFLDIRSPGLGDTAMYLCATSREGFRDKWYNEQFFGPGTRLTVL.

In this sample, this clonotype turned up a few times. V and J are TRBV3-1 and TRBJ1-2; D ambiguous. From germline, CDR1 is LGHDT and CDR2 YNNKEL (reference sequence). The CDR3 spans 13 residues. V was clipped by 3 bases and J by 4 bases, with 9 bases between them. The CDR3, as DNA: TGTGCCAGCAGCCAGAATCTGGTCTATGGCTACACCTTC. This gives the protein CASSQNLVYGYTF.

This clonotype was picked up a small number of times. The J gene is TRBJ1-1, the V gene TRBV12-3 or TRBV12-4, with unresolved D. There are 12 residues in the CDR3. Trimming removed 6 bases from V and 4 bases from J, with 9 bases in between. This CDR3 reads CASRNQGTEAFF. DNA of the CDR3: TGTGCCAGCAGAAATCAAGGCACTGAAGCTTTCTTT.

This clonotype was picked up many times. The chain joins TRBV12-3 or TRBV12-4 to TRBJ2-3; 8 bases agree with TRBD2. V was clipped by 0 bases and J by 5 bases; unmatched bases: 7. This CDR3 is 16 amino acids long. The CDR3 bases are TGTGCCAGCAGTTTAGCCCCCGGGAGGGGAAGAGATACGCAGTATTTT. Translating gives CASSLAPGRGRDTQYF.

V usage is TRBV11-2 and J usage is TRBJ2-3; the D gene is possibly TRBD1 (6 bases). This CDR3 comprises 14 residues. Deletions cut 5 bases from V and 4 bases from J, with 13 bases between. Looked up from germline, CDR1 is SGHAT and CDR2 is FQNNGV. The DNA for the CDR3 is TGTGCCAGCAGCCCAAGGACAGCATCAGATACGCAGTATTTT. Protein product: CASSPRTASDTQYF.

This rearrangement joins TRBV3-1 to TRBJ1-2; D remains unclear. Germline-derived CDR1 and CDR2 are LGHDT and YNNKEL (reference sequence). The CDR3 sequence is 13 residues long. V was clipped by 4 bases and J by 8 bases, with 14 bases between them. The chain's CDR3 is CASSLGVDGGYTF. The CDR3 nucleotides are TGTGCCAGCAGCCTGGGTGTGGACGGCGGCTACACCTTC.

The chain joins TRBV2 to TRBJ1-1, with TRBD1 identical over 7 bases. Germline loops: CDR1 SNHLY, CDR2 FYNNEI. Trimming cost V 10 bases and J 5 bases; bases outside gene matches: 7. The CDR3 totals 12 residues. CDR3 sequence reads: CATTGELTEAFF. The CDR3 DNA reads as TGTGCCACCACAGGGGAGTTAACTGAAGCTTTCTTT.

Here the CDR3 reads CASSASRGQETQYF. In nucleotides, the CDR3 is TGTGCCAGCAGTGCGTCTAGGGGGCAAGAGACCCAGTACTTC. The V gene is TRBV12-3 or TRBV12-4, the J gene TRBJ2-5; tentatively, D is TRBD1 (6 bases). This CDR3 is 14 amino acids long. The V gene lost 5 bases and the J gene lost 2 bases, with 12 bases spanning the gap.

Only a few counts were recorded for this clonotype. V gene TRBV9 combines with J gene TRBJ2-1, with D uncertain. V was pared by 0 bases and J by 3 bases, with 13 bases between. Germline V gene sequence: CDR1 SGDLS, CDR2 YYNGEE. The CDR3 totals 16 residues. In DNA form, the CDR3 reads TGTGCCAGCAGCGTAGCGGTGACTTTTGTCTACAATGAGCAGTTCTTC. Translating gives CASSVAVTFVYNEQFF.

Only a few counts were recorded for this clonotype. This chain joins TRBV6-5 and TRBJ2-7; weak D call: TRBD2 (6 bases). CDR3 length: 16 amino acids. Germline lookup yields CDR1 MNHEY and CDR2 SVGAGI. The V end was cut by 0 bases, the J end by 6 bases, with 18 bases between. The CDR3 DNA reads TGTGCCAGCAGTTACTCGAGTGGGACTCCCATTTTCGAGCAGTACTTC. Protein product: CASSYSSGTPIFEQYF.

The CDR3 loop reads CASSSDRGAYEQYF. In DNA, the CDR3 is TGCGCCAGCAGCTCAGACAGGGGGGCCTACGAGCAGTACTTC. The chain is built from TRBV5-1 and TRBJ2-7, with 9 bases aligning to TRBD1. CDR1 and CDR2 (germline): SGHRS, YFSETQ. The V gene end was trimmed by 3 bases and the J gene end by 2 bases; junction bases not matched to a gene: 3. CDR3 size: 14 residues.

In this sample, this clonotype turned up a few times. The chain carries TRBV24-1 and TRBJ1-4; a possible D gene is TRBD1 (5 bases). The CDR3 contains 17 residues. CDR1 KGHDR and CDR2 SFDVKD come from the germline V gene. V lost 4 bases and J lost 9, with 23 bases in between. The CDR3: CATSDFAPGPRGKKLFF. The CDR3 nucleotides read TGTGCCACCAGTGACTTCGCTCCGGGACCGAGAGGGAAAAAACTGTTTTTT.

This clonotype was counted between two and nine times. This sequence joins TRBV11-3 and TRBJ2-1; possibly TRBD1 or TRBD2 for D (5 bases each). The CDR3 loop spans 16 amino acids. V shed 1 base and J shed 0 bases, with 10 bases lying between them. Per germline, CDR1 SGHNT and CDR2 YENEEA. CDR3: CASSLGDGFSYNEQFF. The CDR3 DNA follows: TGTGCCAGCAGCTTAGGGGACGGTTTCTCCTACAATGAGCAGTTCTTC.

The rearrangement uses TRBV6-2 or TRBV6-3 and TRBJ1-4; TRBD1 matches at 8 bases. The length of the CDR3 is 17 residues. After removal of 0 bases from V and 8 bases from J, the junction contained 11 bases not matched to a gene. Looked up from germline, CDR1 is MNHEY and CDR2 is SVGEGT. The CDR3 sequence is CASSYSIFGRDREKLFF. The CDR3 DNA follows: TGTGCCAGCAGTTACTCGATATTCGGTAGGGACAGGGAAAAACTGTTTTTT.

V and J are TRBV20-1 and TRBJ2-7; D is unclear. The CDR3 contains 11 residues. The V end was cut by 8 bases, the J end by 0 bases, with 8 bases between. Germline values: CDR1 DFQATT, CDR2 SNEGSKA (reference sequence). DNA for the CDR3: TGCAGTACCGGTAGCTCCTACGAGCAGTACTTC. This encodes CSTGSSYEQYF.

This clonotype was found a few times. V and J are TRBV10-3 and TRBJ2-7; D possibly corresponds to TRBD1 (5 bases). The CDR3 is 14 amino acids. Trimming left V 5 bases short and J 7 bases short, with 18 bases between. Germline V gene lookup returns CDR1 ENHRY and CDR2 SYGVKD. The CDR3 sequence: CAISPGHDLWEQYF. DNA for the CDR3: TGTGCCATCAGTCCTGGACACGACCTTTGGGAGCAGTACTTC.

The table lists this clonotype with many counts. The chain couples TRBV29-1 to TRBJ2-3; D is uncertain. Germline CDR1 reads SQVTM; CDR2 reads ANQGSEA. V was cut by 7 bases and J by 5 bases, with 7 bases left in between. The CDR3 length is 10 residues. CDR3 sequence: CSGQRDTQYF. As DNA, the CDR3 is TGCAGCGGACAACGAGATACGCAGTATTTT.

With respect to this clonotype: This may be a read error, as it is one base from a much larger clone. The V gene is TRBV3-1, the J gene TRBJ1-5, with D perhaps TRBD1 (6 bases). Per the germline V gene, CDR1 is LGHDT and CDR2 is YNNKEL (reference sequence). The length of the CDR3 is 16 residues. The CDR3 region is CASSQDAGAGNQRQHF. The CDR3 DNA reads TGTGCCAGCAGCCAAGACGCAGGGGCCGGCAATCAGCGCCAGCATTTT.